This TCR beta chain emerged from a study of T cell repertoires in cytomegalovirus infection. As concerns this clonotype: Its matching antigen is unknown.

TCRdb recomputed calls from the reads with MiXCR, one row per CDR3 protein. The sample records 450,000 to 600,000 distinct CDR3 sequences, roughly a third being singletons. Germline-derived CDR1 and CDR2 are DFQATT and SNEGSKA (reference sequence). CDR3 length: 15 residues. Germline trimming cut 6 bases from V and 2 bases from J; bases unmatched to any gene: 8. V is TRBV20-1 and J is TRBJ2-5; 11 nucleotides agree with TRBD2. The input for sequencing was cultured PBMCs, taken from culture after CMV antigen stimulation. This clonotype was sampled from a human donor in good health (CMV status not recorded). Some clones in this sample may be carry-over from other donors' samples. The CDR3 loop is CSAIGTSGNQETQYF. The CDR3 DNA reads TGCAGTGCGATAGGGACTAGCGGCAATCAAGAGACCCAGTACTTC.